This record covers a single T cell receptor (beta chain). As yet, its antigen is unknown. This record comes from a study of somatic mutations in cytotoxic T cells in rheumatoid arthritis. Looking at the study overall: Prior to any treatment and right after diagnosis, patient blood (under 31 ml EDTA) was drawn.

Positive magnetic bead selection was used to isolate CD4+ and CD8+ cells; purity was checked by flow cytometry. The CDR3 has 14 residues. Overall study findings and caveats: Over 20% of CD8+ cells belonged to the largest CD8+ clone in about an eighth of the roughly 65 patients.

The assay was immunoSEQ multiplex PCR, and TCRdb's table has in-frame clones only and misses some. The table has some 30,000 clones, about 87% seen once. This clonotype was obtained from an adult with rheumatoid arthritis. The J gene is TRBJ1-2, the V gene TRBV21-1; the listed D gene, TRBD1, was not tested against the DNA. TRBV21-1 corresponds to a pseudogene. Sequenced: CD8+ T cells sorted from blood. The CDR3 sequence: CASIRGTANYGYTF. CDR3 coding DNA: TGTGCCAGCATTAGGGGGACAGCTAACTATGGCTACACCTTC.